This T cell receptor (beta chain) was documented in a study of T-cell reconstitution after alpha-beta-depleted transplantation in children. This clonotype was seen ten or more times. The antigen is undetermined. Broader study findings: Roughly two months post-transplant, alpha-beta T cells reportedly originated from several hundred graft clones that had expanded. Some patients' high day-60 TCRbeta diversity was traced to surviving recipient T cells and thymic progenitors. By one year post-transplant, T-cell counts and diversity largely arose from T cells that were newly produced.

TCRbeta library preparation incorporated unique molecular identifiers. TCRdb re-derived calls from the PCR reads in MiXCR, one entry per CDR3 protein. The sample comprises some 300,000 distinct CDR3 sequences, just over 7.5% of which are singletons, and around 10% rests with the top ten. Material: peripheral blood, obtained 360 days after TCRalphabeta/CD19-depleted stem cell transplant. The source is a female patient aged 2-10 years who had a stem cell transplant for Fanconi anemia, so the T cells may come from the graft donor.

CDR3 amino acids: CASSRGLAGSSYNEQFF. The CDR3 DNA is TGTGCCAGCAGCCGTGGACTAGCGGGGAGCTCCTACAATGAGCAGTTCTTC. This chain joins TRBV3-1 and TRBJ2-1; the match to TRBD2 covers 12 bases. V lost 4 bases, J lost 0 bases, and 4 bases stayed unmatched. The CDR3 is made up of 17 amino acids. CDR1 is LGHDT and CDR2 is YNNKEL in the germline V gene (reference sequence).